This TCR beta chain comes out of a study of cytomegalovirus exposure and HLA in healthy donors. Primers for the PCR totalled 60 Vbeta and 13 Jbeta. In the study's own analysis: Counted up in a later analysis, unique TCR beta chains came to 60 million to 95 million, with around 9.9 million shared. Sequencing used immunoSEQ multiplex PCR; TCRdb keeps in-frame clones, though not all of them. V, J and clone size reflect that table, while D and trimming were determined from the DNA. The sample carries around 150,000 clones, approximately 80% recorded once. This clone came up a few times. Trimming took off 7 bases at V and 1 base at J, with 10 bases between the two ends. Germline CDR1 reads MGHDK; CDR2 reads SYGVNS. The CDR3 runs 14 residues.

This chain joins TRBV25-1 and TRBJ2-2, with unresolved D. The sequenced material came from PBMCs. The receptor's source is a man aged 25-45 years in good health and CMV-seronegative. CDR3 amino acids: CASTHGRNTGELFF. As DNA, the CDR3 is TGTGCCAGCACCCATGGGCGGAACACCGGGGAGCTGTTTTTT.